This T cell receptor beta chain was captured in a study of blood T cell repertoires in COVID-19. Whole-study context: Material from acute and convalescent COVID-19 was sourced from the United States, Italy and Spain. T cells, B-cell-depleted T cells, or PBMCs supplied cDNA or gDNA.

Original analysis: Reference gene primer amplification gave nucleated cell count estimates. Sequencing used immunoSEQ multiplex PCR; TCRdb keeps in-frame clones, though not all of them. That table is the source of V, J and clone size, and D and trimming were worked out from the DNA. The sample lists approximately 100,000 clones, about 85% occurring once. The specimen was peripheral blood. This clonotype was obtained from a man aged 60-69 years with acute or convalescent COVID-19.

CDR3 residues: CATSDRSSGSYEQYF. The CDR3 DNA sequence: TGTGCCACCAGTGATCGCTCTAGCGGGAGCTACGAGCAGTACTTC. J is TRBJ2-7 and V is TRBV24-1, with 10 bases aligning to TRBD2. V trimming: 3 bases; J trimming: 3 bases; junction bases outside the gene matches: 4. The CDR3 spans 15 residues. Germline CDR1 and CDR2: KGHDR and SFDVKD.